The 17 T cell receptor beta chains presented below share a single source sample, sequenced in a study of spatial heterogeneity in lung cancer (dated by TCRdb to between 2018 and 2021). The library was prepared using 5' RACE. The instrument given in TCRdb is NextSeq 500. TCRdb passed the public sequencing reads through fastp at Q25 and MiXCR, retaining productive beta sequences. Rows with a matching CDR3 protein are joined into one entry that keeps the most common DNA and genes. Across this sample there are about 92,000 distinct CDR3 sequences, with approximately 12% seen only once. The top ten clonotypes cover about two fifths of the sample. Taken with the paper, the label for time point translates to: sample taken at primary tumor resection. The starting material was PBMCs, obtained at surgery. The receptors shown here come from a male donor with early-stage non-small cell lung cancer.

The count of this clonotype is one. The chain couples TRBV13 to TRBJ1-5; no firm D call. Trimming took 4 bases from V and 4 from J, leaving 11 bases between them. Germline V gene lookup returns CDR1 PRHDT and CDR2 FYEKMQ (reference sequence). This CDR3 has 14 residues. The CDR3: CASSSRTGNQPQHF. The CDR3 DNA sequence: TGTGCCAGCAGCTCTCGGACGGGGAATCAGCCCCAGCATTTT.

DNA of the CDR3: TGCGCCAGCAGCTTGGCCTTGACAGGGGGGGAGGATCAGCCCCAGCATTTT. It yields the protein CASSLALTGGEDQPQHF. V and J are TRBV5-1 and TRBJ1-5, with TRBD1 matching 9 bases. The V and J ends lost 0 bases and 5 bases, in that order; junction bases with no gene match: 9. Germline CDR1 and CDR2: SGHRS and YFSETQ. This CDR3 region has 17 residues.

This clonotype has more than one count but fewer than ten. J is TRBJ1-1 and V is TRBV5-5; 7 bases agree with TRBD1. The J segment lost 3 bases and the V segment lost 4 bases, leaving 12 bases of the junction unmatched. Germline-derived CDR1 and CDR2 are SGHKS and YYEKEE (reference sequence). The CDR3 is 16 residues long. The CDR3 is CASSEGMTGRHTEAFF. The CDR3 nucleotides read TGTGCCAGCAGCGAAGGTATGACAGGGCGACACACTGAAGCTTTCTTT.

This chain links TRBV30 with TRBJ2-2; D gene ambiguous. The V gene's germline CDR1 is GTSNPN and CDR2 SVGIG (reference sequence). V lost 4 bases, J lost 9 bases, and 15 bases lay in between. There are 13 residues in the CDR3. CDR3 nucleotide sequence: TGTGCCTGGATGGGCCCCGGGCGGCGGGAGCTGTTTTTT. Protein product: CAWMGPGRRELFF.

The chain employs TRBV29-1 and TRBJ1-2; the match to TRBD1 covers 9 bases. V was pared by 4 bases and J by 4 bases, with 4 bases of the junction left unmatched. This CDR3 has 13 residues. Germline V gene lookup returns CDR1 SQVTM and CDR2 ANQGSEA. In DNA, the CDR3 is TGCAGCGTTGTAACAGGGGGCTTCTATGGCTACACCTTC. Residues: CSVVTGGFYGYTF.

V usage is TRBV7-2 and J usage is TRBJ1-6; D perhaps matches TRBD1 (6 bases). CDR1 is SGHTA, CDR2 FQGNSA, per germline. The CDR3 has 15 residues. V was cut by 3 bases and J by 7 bases, with 13 bases left in between. The CDR3 spells CASSFRDTENSPLHF. The CDR3 DNA reads TGTGCCAGCAGCTTCCGGGACACGGAGAATTCACCCCTCCACTTT.

This clonotype was found a few times. The V call is TRBV20-1, the J call TRBJ2-2; 14 bases are a match to TRBD2. This CDR3 contains 15 residues. V was clipped by 6 bases and J by 4 bases; unmatched bases: 4. Germline V gives CDR1 DFQATT, CDR2 SNEGSKA (reference sequence). The CDR3 DNA reads TGCAGTGCACCGACTAGCGGGAGGGCCACCGGGGAGCTGTTTTTT. Protein product: CSAPTSGRATGELFF.

The chain joins TRBV20-1 to TRBJ1-5, with D possibly TRBD1 on 5 matching bases. CDR3 length: 15 amino acids. The V and J ends lost 0 bases and 5 bases respectively, with 14 bases between them. Germline CDR1 reads DFQATT; CDR2 reads SNEGSKA (reference sequence). The CDR3 region has the DNA TGCAGTGCTAGAGAGATGGTGGGGGGTTATCAGCCCCAGCATTTT. Encoded protein: CSAREMVGGYQPQHF.

The chain is built from TRBV5-1 and TRBJ2-4; 10 bases align to TRBD2. V lost 4 bases to trimming and J lost 3 bases; unmatched junction nucleotides: 7. This CDR3 comprises 16 residues. CDR1 and CDR2 (germline): SGHRS, YFSETQ. As DNA, the CDR3 is TGCGCCAGCAGCCCTTCTAGCGGGAGTAGCAAAAACATTCAGTACTTC. Residues: CASSPSSGSSKNIQYF.

The J gene is TRBJ2-7, the V gene TRBV4-3; 10 nucleotides align to TRBD2. The V segment lost 0 bases and the J segment 1 base; nucleotides outside the gene matches: 6. The CDR3 is 17 amino acids. Germline V gene data show CDR1 as LGHNA and CDR2 as YSLEER. The CDR3, as DNA: TGCGCCAGCAGCCAAGATGAGAGCGGGGGGGGTTCCTACGAGCAGTACTTC. Its translation: CASSQDESGGGSYEQYF.

The chain combines TRBV5-1 with TRBJ2-1, with D perhaps TRBD2 (5 bases). The CDR3 has 13 residues. Trimming stripped 8 bases from V and 2 bases from J, with 11 bases between. The germline gives CDR1 SGHRS, CDR2 YFSETQ. CDR3 loop: CASHGLTYNEQFF. As DNA, the CDR3 is TGCGCCAGTCACGGACTGACCTACAATGAGCAGTTCTTC.

This clonotype was observed at least ten times. This chain uses TRBV12-3 or TRBV12-4 with TRBJ2-3; 9 positions agree with TRBD2. The V and J ends lost 3 bases and 1 base, in that order; junction bases with no gene match: 2. CDR3 length: 15 residues. This CDR3 reads CASSFSSGGTDTQYF. CDR3 bases: TGTGCCAGCAGTTTCTCTAGCGGGGGCACAGATACGCAGTATTTT.

This clonotype was seen only a few times. The chain is built from TRBV9 and TRBJ2-1; D uncertain. This CDR3 is built from 13 residues. CDR1 is SGDLS, CDR2 YYNGEE, per germline. Trimming shortened V by 3 bases and J by 2 bases, and 6 bases separated the two germline ends. The CDR3 sequence is CASSETPYNEQFF. DNA of the CDR3: TGTGCCAGCAGCGAGACCCCCTACAATGAGCAGTTCTTC. Filled out from reference TRBV9 and TRBJ2-1, the complete variable domain reads DSGVTQTPKHLITATGQRVTLRCSPRSGDLSVYWYQQSLDQGLQFLIQYYNGEERAKGNILERFSAQQFPDLHSELNLSSLELGDSALYFCASSETPYNEQFFGPGTRLTVL.

This clonotype was seen more than once but under ten times. V is TRBV7-2 and J is TRBJ2-5, with D perhaps TRBD1 or TRBD2 (6 bases each). This CDR3 spans 15 amino acids. V was trimmed by 2 bases and J by 5 bases, leaving 15 bases between them. Looked up from germline, CDR1 is SGHTA and CDR2 is FQGNSA. CDR3 amino acids: CASSLNGPGAETQYF. CDR3 nucleotide sequence: TGTGCCAGCAGCTTAAACGGGCCGGGGGCGGAGACCCAGTACTTC.

The chain recombines TRBV7-2 with TRBJ2-5, with D possibly matching TRBD1 (5 bases). Germline V gives CDR1 SGHTA, CDR2 FQGNSA. CDR3 length: 15 residues. Trimming removed 2 bases at V and 2 bases at J, with 12 bases between. The CDR3 loop is CASSLYRPPQETQYF. DNA of the CDR3: TGTGCCAGCAGCTTATACAGGCCGCCTCAAGAGACCCAGTACTTC.

This clonotype was detected a few times. V gene TRBV6-2 or TRBV6-3 combines with J gene TRBJ1-2; tentatively, D is TRBD1 (6 bases). The CDR3 runs to 14 residues. Germline assignment: CDR1 MNHEY and CDR2 SVGEGT. Between the trimmed V and J ends, which lost 3 bases and 4 bases, there was a span of 12 bases. CDR3 in amino acids: CASSYDRMGYGYTF. Here the CDR3 DNA reads TGTGCCAGCAGTTATGACAGGATGGGCTATGGCTACACCTTC.

The chain recombines TRBV28 with TRBJ2-7, with 8 bases lining up with TRBD2. The V gene end was trimmed by 6 bases and the J gene end by 2 bases; junction bases not matched to a gene: 3. This CDR3 contains 13 residues. CDR1 is MDHEN and CDR2 is SYDVKM in the germline V gene. Written as DNA, the CDR3 is TGTGCCAGCAGCTGGACTAGCACCTACGAGCAGTACTTC. Amino acid sequence: CASSWTSTYEQYF.